This TCR beta chain was observed in a study of cytomegalovirus exposure and HLA in healthy donors. Findings and limits, study-wide: The authors enumerated some 170 TCR beta chains as linked to cytomegalovirus. Most observed TCR sequences were rare, whereas some public TCRs were detected in many donors. Confirmation was obtained in vitro that a few CMV-associated chains are specific for CMV antigens.

The CDR3 has 17 residues. The germline V gene has CDR1 ENHRY and CDR2 SYGVKD. Trimming shortened V by 2 bases and J by 8 bases, and 21 bases separated the two germline ends. TCRdb's table, derived via immunoSEQ multiplex PCR, lists solely in-frame clones and lacks some. The sample has more than 90,000 clones; less than 90% are singletons. In regard to this clone: Its antigen is undetermined.

The donors were part of the validation cohort, which consisted of more than 90 subjects and was separate from the first cohort of roughly 620 subjects. The TCR comes from a man between 18 and 29 years old in good health and CMV-seropositive. The rearrangement uses TRBV10-3 and TRBJ2-2, with TRBD2 as a possible D gene (7 bases). The sequenced material came from PBMCs. As DNA, the CDR3 is TGTGCCATCAGTGAGAACGGGGGGCTAGCGGTTATGGGGGAGCTGTTTTTT. This codes for CAISENGGLAVMGELFF.